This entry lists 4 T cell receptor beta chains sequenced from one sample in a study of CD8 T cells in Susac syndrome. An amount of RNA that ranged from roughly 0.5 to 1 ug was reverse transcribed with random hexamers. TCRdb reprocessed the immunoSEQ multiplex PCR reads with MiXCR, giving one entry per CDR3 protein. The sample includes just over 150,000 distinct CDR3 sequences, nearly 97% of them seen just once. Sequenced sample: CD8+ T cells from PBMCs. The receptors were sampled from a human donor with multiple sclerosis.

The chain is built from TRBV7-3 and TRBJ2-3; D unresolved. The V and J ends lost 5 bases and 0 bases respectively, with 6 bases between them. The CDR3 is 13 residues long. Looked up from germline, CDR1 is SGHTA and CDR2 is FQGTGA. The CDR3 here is CASSLLSTDTQYF. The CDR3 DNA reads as TGTGCCAGCAGCCTCCTTAGCACAGATACGCAGTATTTT.

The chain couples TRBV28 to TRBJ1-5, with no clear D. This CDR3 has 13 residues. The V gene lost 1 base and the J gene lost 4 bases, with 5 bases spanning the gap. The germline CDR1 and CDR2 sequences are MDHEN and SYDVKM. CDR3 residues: CASSLYPNQPQHF. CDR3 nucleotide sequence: TGTGCCAGCAGTTTATACCCAAATCAGCCCCAGCATTTT.

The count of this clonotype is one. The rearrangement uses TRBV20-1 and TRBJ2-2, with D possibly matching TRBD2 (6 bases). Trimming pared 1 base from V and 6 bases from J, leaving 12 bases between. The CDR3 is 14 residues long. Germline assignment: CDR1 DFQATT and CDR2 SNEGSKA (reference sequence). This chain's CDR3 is CSARGTGEAGELFF. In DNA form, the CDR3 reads TGCAGTGCTAGAGGAACGGGGGAAGCCGGGGAGCTGTTTTTT.

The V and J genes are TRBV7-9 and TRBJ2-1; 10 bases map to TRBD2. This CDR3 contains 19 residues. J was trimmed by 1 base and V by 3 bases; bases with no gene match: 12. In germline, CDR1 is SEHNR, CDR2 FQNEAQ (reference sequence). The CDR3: CASSFPTSGRTRSYNEQFF. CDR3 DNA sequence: TGTGCCAGCAGCTTCCCGACTAGCGGGCGTACCCGATCCTACAATGAGCAGTTCTTC. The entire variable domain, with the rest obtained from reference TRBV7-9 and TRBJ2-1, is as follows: DTGVSQNPRHKITKRGQNVTFRCDPISEHNRLYWYRQTLGQGPEFLTYFQNEAQLEKSRLLSDRFSAERPKGSFSTLEIQRTEQGDSAMYLCASSFPTSGRTRSYNEQFFGPGTRLTVL.